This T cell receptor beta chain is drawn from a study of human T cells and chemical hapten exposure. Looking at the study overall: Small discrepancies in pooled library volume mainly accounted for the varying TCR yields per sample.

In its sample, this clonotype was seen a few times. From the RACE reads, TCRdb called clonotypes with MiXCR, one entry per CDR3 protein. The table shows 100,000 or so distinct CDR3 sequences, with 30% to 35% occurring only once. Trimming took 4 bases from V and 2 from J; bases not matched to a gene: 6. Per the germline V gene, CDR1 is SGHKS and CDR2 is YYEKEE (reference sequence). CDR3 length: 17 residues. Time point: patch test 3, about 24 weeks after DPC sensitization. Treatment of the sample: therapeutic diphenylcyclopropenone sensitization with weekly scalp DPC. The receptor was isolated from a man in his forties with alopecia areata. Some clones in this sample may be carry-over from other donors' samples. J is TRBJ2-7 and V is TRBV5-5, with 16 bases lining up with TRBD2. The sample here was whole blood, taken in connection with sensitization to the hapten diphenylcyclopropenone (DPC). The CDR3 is CASSPGLAGGPAYEQYV. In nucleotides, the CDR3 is TGTGCCAGCAGCCCGGGACTAGCGGGAGGGCCTGCCTACGAGCAGTACGTC.